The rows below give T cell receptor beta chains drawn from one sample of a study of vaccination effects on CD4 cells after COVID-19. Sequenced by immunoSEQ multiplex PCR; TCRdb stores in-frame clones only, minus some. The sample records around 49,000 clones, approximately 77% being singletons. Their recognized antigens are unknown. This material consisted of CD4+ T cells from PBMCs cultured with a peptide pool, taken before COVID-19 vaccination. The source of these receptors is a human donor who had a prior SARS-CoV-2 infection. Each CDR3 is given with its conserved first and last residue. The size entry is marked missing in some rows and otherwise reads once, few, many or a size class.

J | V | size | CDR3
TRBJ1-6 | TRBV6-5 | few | CASSYLSGFGSPLHF
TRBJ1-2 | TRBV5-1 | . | CASSFSAQPNYGYTF
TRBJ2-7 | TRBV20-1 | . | CSARSGEQYF
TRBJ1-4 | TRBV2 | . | CASSRPSNEKLFF
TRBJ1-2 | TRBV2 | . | CASSAGLYGYTF
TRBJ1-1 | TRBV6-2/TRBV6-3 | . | CASRYQTENTEAFF
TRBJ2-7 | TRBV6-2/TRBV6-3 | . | CASSYLAGFSYEQYF
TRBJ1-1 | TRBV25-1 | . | CASSEWTDTEAFF
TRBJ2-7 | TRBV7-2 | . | CASSLQPSYEQYF
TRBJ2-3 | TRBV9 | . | CASSVSEMTDTQYF